This TCR beta chain was identified during a study of blood T cell repertoires in COVID-19. Study summary: The United States, Italy and Spain were the sources of the acute and convalescent COVID-19 samples.

The CDR3 spans 16 residues. V shed 0 bases and J shed 1 base, with 12 bases lying between them. Per germline, CDR1 LGHNA and CDR2 YNFKEQ. Study processing details: Amplification of reference gene primers was used by the study to estimate nucleated cell counts. Data came from immunoSEQ multiplex PCR; TCRdb stores just in-frame clones and leaves some out. That table supplies the V and J calls and clone size; D and trimming were determined from the DNA. The sample records some 150,000 clones, 87% being singletons. The V call is TRBV4-2, the J call TRBJ2-5, with a tentative D call TRBD2 (7 bases). The origin of this receptor is a man aged 50-60 years with active COVID-19. Sequencing used peripheral blood. In nucleotides, the CDR3 is TGTGCCAGCAGCCAAGATTTGGGGGGGCCCCAAGAGACCCAGTACTTC. Its translation is CASSQDLGGPQETQYF.